This TCR beta chain originates from a study of blood T cell repertoires in COVID-19 (dated by TCRdb to the early 2020s). Describing the broader study: Collaborator samples came from the United States, Italy and Spain and covered acute and convalescent phases of COVID-19. The repertoires were released in a freely available public database intended as a resource for research on the immune response to SARS-CoV-2. The prospective study material was composed of cDNA or gDNA derived from T cells, B-cell-depleted T cells, or PBMCs. Nearly every sample came with metadata listing a de-identified subject ID, COVID-19 status, age in years and sex. The samples were drawn from two sources: the first 160 participants of the ongoing ImmuneRACE study, and 1,000 to 1,500 subjects contributed by 6 global collaborators. Where HLA class I and class II types were available, the types were taken from metadata supplied by the sample provider, not from assay-based typing. Deeply sampled blood TCRbeta repertoires from subjects exposed to, actively infected with, or recovered from COVID-19 were included in the dataset. Points the paper makes about the study in general: Clinical and demographic metadata were provided uncurated, with the amount varying by source and participant.

On this clone: This receptor's antigen is unknown. No per-base quality is available; no much larger clone lies one base away.

TCRbeta CDR3 regions were amplified from genomic DNA using the immunoSEQ Assay, a bias-controlled multiplex PCR. For the original study's pipeline: Within the assay, amplification of reference gene primers was used to estimate how many nucleated cells each sample contained. To quantify the absolute abundance of each unique TCRbeta CDR3 rearrangement, sequence reads were collapsed and filtered. For each sample, productive Simpson clonality was calculated by taking the square root of Simpson's diversity index across productive rearrangements. What TCRdb holds here is the immuneACCESS table cut down to in-frame rearrangements. Part of the clones is not present; checked against another copy, under half of the missing clones reflect an unresolved V gene, and the others are unexplained. The V and J calls and clone size come from that table; D and trimming were worked out from the DNA. This sample has around 36,000 clones in its table, and roughly four fifths of those were observed once. 3% to 4% of the sample belongs to the ten largest clones.

Whole blood was collected in K2EDTA tubes by collaborating institutions according to the institutions' own protocols. For TCRbeta analysis, collaborators shipped samples in one of three forms: frozen whole blood, isolated PBMCs, or DNA extracted from either of those sample types. Material for sequencing was peripheral blood. The clonotype was recovered from a man in his fifties or sixties with acute or convalescent COVID-19.

In nucleotides, the sequence is TGTGCCAGCACCTACACTGTGGACAGTAACACTGAAGCTTTCTTT. Translation gives CASTYTVDSNTEAFF. The rearrangement combines TRBV5-4 with TRBJ1-1, with a tentative D gene TRBD1 over 6 matching bases. V is reduced by 6 bases and J by 2 bases, leaving a spacing of 17 bases between them. Inclusive of the bounding cysteine and phenylalanine, the CDR3 is 15 residues long. Just the 45-base CDR3 DNA is kept, in frame starting at base 1. According to the germline V gene (reference sequence), CDR1 reads SGHNT and CDR2 reads YYREEE.